This T cell receptor beta chain was retrieved from a study of shared clonotypes between healthy human individuals. Study-level findings and limits: Rarefaction revealed incomplete sorted-subset sequencing despite large depth.

Recent vaccinations or acute infections were absent in the healthy HIV-negative adult donors. Losses at the gene ends were 0 bases for V and 8 bases for J; bases not matched to a gene: 10. CDR3 length: 18 amino acids. Looked up from germline, CDR1 is SGDLS and CDR2 is YYNGEE. Several immunoSEQ plates received, in even portions, the genomic DNA of each subset. Per the authors' pipeline: From ImmunoSEQ came sequences covering only the junction and carrying no quality scores, so filtering differed. Profiling relied on immunoSEQ multiplex PCR, and the TCRdb table lists in-frame clones only, not all of them. That table supplies the V and J calls and clone size; D and trimming were determined from the DNA. The sample lists around 330,000 clones; roughly 70% were seen once. As to this clone: Its antigen remains unknown.

The rearrangement uses TRBV9 and TRBJ2-1, with 14 bases that match TRBD2. Sample: memory CD4+ T cells sorted from blood. The sample's subset: CD45RA-negative fraction. The sequence was obtained from a man younger than 40 in good health. The CDR3 coding sequence is TGTGCCAGCAGCGTAGATGCGGGGGGACTAGCGGGAGCTGATGAGCAGTTCTTC. It codes for CASSVDAGGLAGADEQFF.